A selection of T cell receptor beta chains follows, all from one sample in a study of PD-L1 blockade in urothelial cancer. Clones were sequenced by immunoSEQ multiplex PCR, and TCRdb holds only the in-frame ones, with some missing. This table has roughly 32,000 clones, 80% to 90% appearing once. Sequenced here: PBMCs, sampled around atezolizumab (anti-PD-L1) treatment. The receptors were sampled from a man aged 60 to 69 with urothelial cancer. Each CDR3 is given with its conserved first and last residue. D genes are given only for firm matches. Size is stated for part of the rows, as once, few or many counts, or as a class when the clone is expanded.

clone_size	v_call	d_call	j_call	cdr3_aa	cdr3_nt
-	TRBV6-5	TRBD1	TRBJ2-5	CASSPRDRGHETQYF	TGTGCCAGCAGTCCCCGGGACAGGGGGCATGAGACCCAGTACTTC
-	TRBV11-3	TRBD1	TRBJ2-1	CASSATGGSYNEQFF	TGTGCCAGCAGCGCGACAGGGGGCTCCTACAATGAGCAGTTCTTC
-	TRBV4-3	TRBD2	TRBJ2-2	CASSQRPAGGSTGELFF	TGCGCCAGCAGCCAAAGACCAGCGGGGGGTAGTACCGGGGAGCTGTTTTTT
-	TRBV5-1	-	TRBJ2-3	CASSLSLPADTQYF	TGCGCCAGCAGCTTGTCCCTACCGGCAGATACGCAGTATTTT
-	TRBV2	-	TRBJ1-5	CASSEGQAVNQPQHF	TGTGCCAGCAGTGAAGGACAGGCCGTAAATCAGCCCCAGCATTTT
-	TRBV5-1	-	TRBJ1-4	CASRGAGLATNEKLFF	TGCGCCAGCAGGGGAGCTGGCCTGGCAACTAATGAAAAACTGTTTTTT
-	TRBV7-9	-	TRBJ1-3	CASSLSRQSSGNTIYF	TGTGCCAGCAGCTTATCCCGACAGAGCTCTGGAAACACCATATATTTT
-	TRBV14	TRBD2	TRBJ2-1	CASSQDPAGVGEQFF	TGTGCCAGCAGCCAAGATCCAGCGGGAGTCGGTGAGCAGTTCTTC
few	TRBV13	-	TRBJ1-5	CASSQSRNQPQHF	TGTGCCAGCAGTCAAAGCCGGAATCAGCCCCAGCATTTT
-	TRBV6-6	TRBD1	TRBJ2-7	CASSYFGTGVDEQYF	TGTGCCAGCAGTTACTTCGGGACAGGGGTCGACGAGCAGTACTTC
-	TRBV7-2	TRBD1	TRBJ1-1	CASSLGAGGANTEAFF	TGTGCCAGCAGCTTAGGGGCAGGGGGCGCGAACACTGAAGCTTTCTTT
-	TRBV5-1	TRBD1	TRBJ2-2	CASTLWAGGATGELFF	TGCGCCAGCACCCTATGGGCAGGGGGCGCCACCGGGGAGCTGTTTTTT
-	TRBV19	-	TRBJ1-6	CASSIQGLVKTLHF	TGTGCCAGTAGTATCCAAGGACTAGTGAAGACCCTCCACTTT
-	TRBV5-1	TRBD2	TRBJ2-3	CASSPRLAGVRSTDTQYF	TGCGCCAGCAGCCCAAGACTAGCGGGGGTGCGGAGCACAGATACGCAGTATTTT
-	TRBV12-5	-	TRBJ2-7	CASGLYRESYEQYF	TGTGCTAGTGGCTTATACAGGGAATCCTACGAGCAGTACTTC
-	TRBV19	-	TRBJ1-1	CASGRLNTEAFF	TGTGCCAGTGGCCGCCTGAACACTGAAGCTTTCTTT
-	TRBV6-5	-	TRBJ1-6	CASSYSGGNNSPLHF	TGTGCCAGCAGTTACTCGGGAGGGAATAATTCACCCCTCCACTTT
-	TRBV5-1	TRBD1	TRBJ1-2	CASSLGRGFGYTF	TGCGCCAGCAGCTTGGGCAGGGGGTTTGGCTACACCTTC
few	TRBV9	TRBD2	TRBJ2-2	CASSEGLAGDTGELFF	TGTGCCAGCAGCGAGGGACTAGCGGGGGATACCGGGGAGCTGTTTTTT
-	TRBV7-2	TRBD1	TRBJ1-2	CASSGGTAYGYTF	TGTGCCAGCAGCGGGGGGACAGCTTATGGCTACACCTTC
-	TRBV21-1	-	TRBJ2-5	CASSKGGKTVQETQYF	TGTGCCAGCAGCAAAGGAGGTAAGACAGTACAAGAGACCCAGTACTTC
once	TRBV19	TRBD2	TRBJ2-1	CASSPLAGGPHEQFF	TGTGCCAGTAGTCCACTAGCGGGAGGGCCGCATGAGCAGTTCTTC
-	TRBV30	-	TRBJ1-5	CAWSVRGGQGQKPQHF	TGTGCCTGGAGTGTACGAGGGGGTCAGGGGCAAAAGCCCCAGCATTTT
-	TRBV10-3	-	TRBJ1-2	CAISELEISRSGYTF	TGTGCCATCAGTGAGCTCGAGATTTCTCGGAGTGGCTACACCTTC
few	TRBV11-2	-	TRBJ1-6	CASSSELYSPLHF	TGTGCCAGCAGCTCCGAACTTTATTCACCCCTCCACTTT
-	TRBV5-6	-	TRBJ2-3	CASSLEESDTDTQYF	TGTGCCAGCAGCCTCGAGGAGTCAGACACAGATACGCAGTATTTT
-	TRBV2	TRBD1	TRBJ2-2	CASSEAGDSYGGELFF	TGTGCCAGCAGTGAAGCTGGGGACAGCTACGGCGGGGAGCTGTTTTTT
-	TRBV28	-	TRBJ1-5	CAISSAVPNQPQHF	TGTGCCATCTCCAGTGCAGTTCCCAATCAGCCCCAGCATTTT
-	TRBV5-1	TRBD1	TRBJ2-1	CASSQLRDRGKPEQFF	TGCGCCAGCAGCCAGCTGAGGGACAGGGGAAAACCTGAGCAGTTCTTC
-	TRBV30	-	TRBJ2-4	CAWSPPRNLAKNIQYF	TGTGCCTGGAGTCCGCCCAGGAATCTAGCCAAAAACATTCAGTACTTC
-	TRBV19	-	TRBJ2-2	CASTHPLGGRNTGELFF	TGTGCCAGTACTCATCCCCTGGGGGGAAGGAACACCGGGGAGCTGTTTTTT
-	TRBV29-1	-	TRBJ1-4	CSVLTMGEKLFF	TGCAGCGTCCTGACTATGGGAGAAAAACTGTTTTTT
-	TRBV7-2	TRBD1	TRBJ2-7	CASSSQGTTYEQYF	TGTGCCAGCAGCTCACAGGGGACCACCTACGAGCAGTACTTC
-	TRBV4-2	TRBD2	TRBJ2-7	CASSSTMTSVYEQYF	TGTGCCAGCAGCTCGACCATGACTAGCGTTTACGAGCAGTACTTC
-	TRBV28	TRBD2	TRBJ2-7	CASSFGAGLYEQYF	TGTGCCAGCAGTTTTGGAGCGGGACTATACGAGCAGTACTTC
-	TRBV25-1	TRBD1	TRBJ2-7	CASRGRGYEQYF	TGTGCCAGCAGAGGCAGGGGGTACGAGCAGTACTTC
-	TRBV7-8	-	TRBJ2-3	CASSLAGKPTDTQYF	TGTGCCAGCAGCTTAGCCGGGAAACCCACAGATACGCAGTATTTT
-	TRBV7-6	-	TRBJ2-4	CASSRGHLAKNIQYF	TGTGCCAGCAGCCGAGGACACTTAGCCAAAAACATTCAGTACTTC
-	TRBV19	TRBD2	TRBJ2-4	CASSTWTSGSRNIQYF	TGTGCCAGTAGTACTTGGACTAGCGGGAGTAGGAACATTCAGTACTTC
few	TRBV4-1	-	TRBJ1-4	CASSQDRLVRGNEKLFF	TGCGCCAGCAGCCAAGATCGTTTGGTCCGAGGTAATGAAAAACTGTTTTTT
-	TRBV7-2	-	TRBJ1-6	CASSSLGRTAAYNSPLHF	TGTGCCAGCAGCTCCTTAGGACGTACAGCGGCCTATAATTCACCCCTCCATTTT